This T cell receptor beta chain is drawn from a study of low-dose radiotherapy and immunotherapy resistance in tumors (dated by TCRdb to 2021 to 2024). Regarding the research as a whole: In Cohort 1, 0.5 Gy per fraction was delivered every 2 weeks, and a total PTV dose of 6.5 Gy was prescribed. Patients took aspirin 300 mg orally once daily for four cycles, starting on cycle 1 day 1. Patients were given nivolumab as a 240 mg flat dose every two weeks and ipilimumab at 1 mg/kg every six weeks, with both drugs delivered intravenously. Every two weeks, patients got intravenous cyclophosphamide at 200 mg/m2, given one day ahead of each radiation and immunotherapy administration. For Cohort 2, the dose was 1 Gy per fraction given every two weeks, adding up to 13 Gy in total across 26 weeks. Eight patients were included in the translational analysis: three from the first dose cohort and the first five from the second dose cohort. Trial participants were not randomized into treatment groups.

The intended sense of this specimen's time point label: before trial treatment. The donors took part in RACIN, a single-arm, phase I, dose-escalation trial that combined nivolumab, ipilimumab, aspirin, low-dose cyclophosphamide and low-dose radiotherapy. To be eligible, a patient needed to have an advanced solid tumor that was TIL-negative. This clonotype has ten or more counts. Its antigen target is currently unknown. No quality values exist for individual bases; no much larger clone is one base distant. Compared with germline, V lacks 2 bases and J lacks 5 bases; bases without a gene match: 4. Per the germline V gene, SGHDN is the CDR1 and FVKESK is the CDR2. The CDR3 contains 16 residues, cysteine and phenylalanine counted. The entry retains the CDR3 DNA only, 48 bases that are in frame from base 1. Sequencing used an Illumina HiSeq 2500. To make first-strand cDNA, Superscript III was used along with a set of TRAV- and TRBV-specific primers so that both the TCRalpha and TCRbeta chains were covered. TCRs were amplified for around 20 PCR cycles with Phusion, using a constant-region primer paired with the adapter attached to the V primers. Amplification of the isolated mRNA was done with the MessageAmp II aRNA Amplification Kit, which involved a roughly 17-hour in vitro transcription at 37 degrees C. mRNA for TCR sequencing was isolated with the Dynabeads mRNA DIRECT Purification Kit. Indexed Illumina adapters were added in a second Phusion PCR of 25 to 30 cycles, and the PCR products were purified with AMPure XP beads. As for the original processing: Custom Perl scripts pooled TCR sequences encoding the same protein, removed out-of-frame sequences and computed each clonotype's abundance. Any TCR sequence supported by only a single read was excluded from analysis. The metrics used to describe the repertoires included Shannon entropy, Gini index, clonality, richness, and the frequency of TCRs shared between repertoires. The raw public reads went through TCRdb reprocessing: fastp at Q25, MiXCR clone calling, in-frame beta chains kept. Duplicate CDR3 protein sequences are folded into a single record with the most common DNA and genes. These V and J calls derive from TCRdb rather than the authors' analysis. For this sample the table gives tens of thousands of distinct CDR3 sequences, of which about 18% were detected only once. The ten most abundant clones make up less than 3.5% of the sample.

This clonotype was obtained from a male donor with prostate cancer. Sequenced here: PBMCs, sampled before treatment. This receptor chain uses TRBV14 and TRBJ2-1; TRBD2 agrees with 12 junctional bases. The sequenced DNA is TGTGCCAGCAGCCAACTACTAGCGGGGGGCGACAATGAGCAGTTCTTC. It codes for CASSQLLAGGDNEQFF.